These 24 T cell receptor beta chains share one sample of origin, sequenced in a study of identical twins. In TCRdb, the 5' RACE reads were re-called with MiXCR into one record per CDR3 protein. Among about 150,000 distinct CDR3 sequences listed, around 3.5% were seen once. The sample was memory T cells sorted from blood. These receptor sequences come from a man aged 18-30 years in good health.

This clonotype was observed at least ten times. The V and J genes are TRBV5-1 and TRBJ2-2, with D hard to call. Germline CDR1 and CDR2: SGHRS and YFSETQ. V lost 4 bases, J lost 5 bases, and 3 bases lay in between. This CDR3 contains 11 residues. The CDR3 DNA sequence: TGCGCCAGCAGCGTAACCGGGGAGCTGTTTTTT. Amino acid sequence: CASSVTGELFF.

At least ten counts were recorded for this clonotype. The chain has TRBV27 and TRBJ2-2; 8 bases fit TRBD2. This CDR3 is 16 amino acids long. Germline CDR1 and CDR2: MNHEY and SMNVEV (reference sequence). Trimming removed 4 bases from V and 6 bases from J; junction bases left unmatched: 10. CDR3 in amino acids: CASSSAGGARSGELFF. The CDR3 nucleotides are TGTGCCAGCAGTTCCGCGGGGGGAGCTAGGTCCGGGGAGCTGTTTTTT.

This clonotype was recorded at least ten times. V usage is TRBV27 and J usage is TRBJ2-2, with 7 bases aligning to TRBD1. V lost 2 bases, J lost 5 bases, and 5 bases stayed unmatched. CDR1 MNHEY and CDR2 SMNVEV come from the germline V gene (reference sequence). The CDR3 has 15 amino acids. CDR3 DNA: TGTGCCAGCAGTTTACTTACAGGGGTAACCGGGGAGCTGTTTTTT. It translates to CASSLLTGVTGELFF.

The chain has TRBV29-1 and TRBJ2-2; no clear D gene. The V end was cut by 0 bases, the J end by 5 bases, with 7 bases between. Germline loops: CDR1 SQVTM, CDR2 ANQGSEA. The CDR3 is 13 residues long. The CDR3: CSVEDLGTGELFF. The CDR3 DNA is TGCAGCGTTGAAGATCTAGGAACCGGGGAGCTGTTTTTT.

This clonotype was seen ten or more times. The V and J genes are TRBV7-9 and TRBJ2-7; D not certain. CDR1 and CDR2 (germline): SEHNR, FQNEAQ (reference sequence). The CDR3 length is 14 residues. V lost 3 bases to trimming and J lost 3 bases, with 12 bases between them. DNA of the CDR3: TGTGCCAGCAGCTTCGGTCAGAAGGGCTACGAGCAGTACGTC. This translates into CASSFGQKGYEQYV.

This clonotype was picked up many times. This chain links TRBV6-1 with TRBJ1-2; 7 bases line up with TRBD1. CDR1 is MNHNS, CDR2 SASEGT, per germline. This CDR3 is 16 amino acids long. V was pared by 1 base and J by 4 bases, with 9 bases of the junction left unmatched. CDR3 amino acids: CASSEDPGQKSYGYTF. The DNA of the CDR3 is TGTGCCAGCAGTGAAGACCCGGGACAGAAAAGCTATGGCTACACCTTC.

This clonotype was detected ten times or more. CDR3 in amino acids: CSAREAGGLTGELFF. CDR3 DNA: TGCAGTGCTAGAGAAGCGGGAGGACTCACCGGGGAGCTGTTTTTT. V usage is TRBV20-1 and J usage is TRBJ2-2; TRBD2 aligns across 9 bases. The CDR3 consists of 15 residues. Germline assignment: CDR1 DFQATT and CDR2 SNEGSKA (reference sequence). Germline trimming cut 0 bases from V and 4 bases from J; bases unmatched to any gene: 3.

This clonotype appeared a few times. The chain uses TRBV6-5 and TRBJ2-1; TRBD2 matches at 12 bases. The junction had 2 bases not matched to a gene; V was cut back by 0 bases and J by 5 bases. The CDR3 has 16 residues. Germline loops: CDR1 MNHEY, CDR2 SVGAGI. The DNA of the CDR3 is TGTGCCAGCAGTTACTCGACTAGCGGGAGTAACAATGAGCAGTTCTTC. It specifies CASSYSTSGSNNEQFF.

The table lists this clonotype with many counts. Mismatch with germline at one junction end may stem from a read error. The rearrangement links TRBV7-2 to TRBJ1-1, with D possibly being TRBD1 (5 bases). The CDR3 runs to 15 residues. The V gene's germline CDR1 is SGHTA and CDR2 FQGNSA. CDR3 coding DNA: TGTGCCAGCAGTCGTAAGGCGGGGGTTAACATTGAAGCTTTCTTT. This codes for CASSRKAGVNIEAFF.

This sequence joins TRBV5-8 and TRBJ2-5; D remains unclear. The V end lost 0 bases, the J end lost 4 bases, and 13 bases lay between the germline ends. The CDR3 is 15 residues long. CDR1 SGHTS and CDR2 YDEGEE come from the germline V gene. The CDR3 protein is CASSLVPRSVETQYF. DNA for the CDR3: TGTGCCAGCAGCTTGGTACCGCGTTCGGTAGAGACCCAGTACTTC.

This clonotype was seen a few times. This chain links TRBV19 with TRBJ2-1; the match to TRBD2 covers 14 bases. With 7 bases clipped from V and 9 bases from J, the junction kept 11 bases outside the gene matches. The CDR3 contains 16 residues. CDR1 is LNHDA, CDR2 SQIVND, per germline (reference sequence). The CDR3 protein is CASTRTTSGRASEQFF. DNA of the CDR3: TGTGCCAGTACCAGAACGACTAGCGGGAGGGCCAGTGAGCAGTTCTTC.

A few counts support this clonotype. The chain uses TRBV7-6 and TRBJ2-1, with TRBD2 matching 10 bases. The germline gives CDR1 SGHVS, CDR2 FNYEAQ. This CDR3 is built from 16 residues. V trimming: 0 bases; J trimming: 6 bases; junction bases outside the gene matches: 5. The CDR3 DNA sequence: TGTGCCAGCAGCTTAGCGCTAGCGGGAGCTGGCAATGAGCAGTTCTTC. Residues: CASSLALAGAGNEQFF.

At least ten counts were recorded for this clonotype. The genes are TRBV19 and TRBJ2-7, with 7 bases identical to TRBD1. V lost 4 bases to trimming and J lost 4 bases; unmatched junction nucleotides: 4. Per germline, CDR1 LNHDA and CDR2 SQIVND (reference sequence). CDR3 length equals 13 residues. CDR3 amino acids: CASSTNRGYEQYF. In nucleotides, the CDR3 is TGTGCCAGTAGTACAAACAGGGGTTACGAGCAGTACTTC.

This clonotype was seen many times. V gene TRBV3-1 combines with J gene TRBJ1-2; 8 bases align to TRBD1. The CDR3 spans 14 residues. Germline V gene data show CDR1 as LGHDT and CDR2 as YNNKEL (reference sequence). With 4 bases clipped from V and 4 bases from J, the junction kept 5 bases outside the gene matches. The CDR3 sequence is CASSPRQGSYGYTF. The CDR3 DNA follows: TGTGCCAGCAGCCCTAGACAGGGGTCCTATGGCTACACCTTC.

This clonotype occurred many times. The chain combines TRBV6-2 or TRBV6-3 with TRBJ2-7, with D hard to call. V was cut by 2 bases and J by 3 bases, with 5 bases left in between. Looked up from germline, CDR1 is MNHEY and CDR2 is SVGEGT. The CDR3 is 12 residues long. CDR3 residues: CASSYAYYEQYF. CDR3 nucleotides: TGTGCCAGCAGTTACGCTTACTACGAGCAGTACTTC.

This clonotype was seen only a few times. The chain carries TRBV6-1 and TRBJ2-1; 9 nucleotides align to TRBD1. There are 19 residues in the CDR3. Germline CDR1 MNHNS, CDR2 SASEGT. With V trimmed by 1 base and J by 4 bases, 14 bases remained unmatched. CDR3 sequence: CASSEVMTGGSRPYNEQFF. DNA for the CDR3: TGTGCCAGCAGTGAAGTAATGACAGGGGGAAGCCGACCTTACAATGAGCAGTTCTTC.

This clonotype was counted ten times or more. This rearrangement joins TRBV12-3 or TRBV12-4 to TRBJ1-5; a possible D gene is TRBD1 (6 bases). V dropped 3 bases and J dropped 1 base, with 13 bases sitting between them. CDR3 length equals 16 residues. CDR3 nucleotides: TGTGCCAGCAGTTTCTACAGGGTTGGGAGCAATCAGCCCCAGCATTTT. This gives the protein CASSFYRVGSNQPQHF.

This clonotype was observed a few times. The genes are TRBV25-1 and TRBJ2-4, with D maybe TRBD1 (6 bases). CDR1 MGHDK and CDR2 SYGVNS come from the germline V gene. Trimming removed 3 bases at V and 5 bases at J, with 11 bases between. CDR3 size: 14 residues. The CDR3 sequence is CASSDPRTENIQYF. The DNA for the CDR3 is TGTGCCAGCAGTGACCCGAGGACAGAAAACATTCAGTACTTC.

This clonotype was counted ten times or more. V is TRBV19 and J is TRBJ1-5; D is uncertain. CDR1 is LNHDA and CDR2 is SQIVND in the germline V gene (reference sequence). The CDR3 extends over 16 amino acids. V was pared by 5 bases and J by 0 bases, with 14 bases between. The CDR3 DNA reads TGTGCCAGTAGTCCCCGGGCGGCCCATAGCAATCAGCCCCAGCATTTT. Protein sequence: CASSPRAAHSNQPQHF.

In this sample, this clonotype turned up many times. The chain combines TRBV2 with TRBJ2-7; the match to TRBD1 covers 9 bases. Unmatched junction bases numbered 3, after V lost 3 bases and J lost 3 bases. The CDR3 runs to 14 residues. CDR1 and CDR2 (germline): SNHLY, FYNNEI. The CDR3, as DNA: TGTGCCAGCAGTGAGCGACAGGGGGTCTACGAGCAGTACTTC. Encoded protein: CASSERQGVYEQYF.

This clonotype was recorded many times. The CDR3 is CASSLNANEQYV. The CDR3 DNA reads as TGTGCCAGCAGTTTAAATGCCAACGAGCAGTACGTC. The chain employs TRBV12-3 or TRBV12-4 and TRBJ2-7; D remains unclear. V gave up 2 bases and J gave up 5 bases, with 7 bases separating them. The CDR3 totals 12 residues.

This clonotype has ten or more counts. The chain has TRBV20-1 and TRBJ2-7; perhaps TRBD1 as D (5 bases). V gave up 2 bases and J gave up 2 bases, with 13 bases separating them. The germline V gene encodes CDR1 DFQATT and CDR2 SNEGSKA (reference sequence). The CDR3 spans 14 residues. The CDR3 loop is CSARPQGSTYEQYF. As DNA, the CDR3 is TGCAGTGCTAGACCCCAGGGATCTACCTACGAGCAGTACTTC.

This clonotype was observed at least ten times. The V gene is TRBV6-5, the J gene TRBJ1-1; tentative D call: TRBD1 (5 bases). V lost 7 bases and J lost 5, with 11 bases in between. CDR1 MNHEY and CDR2 SVGAGI come from the germline V gene. The CDR3 is 12 amino acids. This chain's CDR3 is CASNSGPTEAFF. The CDR3, as DNA: TGTGCCAGCAACTCGGGACCGACTGAAGCTTTCTTT.

This clonotype was detected ten times or more. This chain joins TRBV29-1 and TRBJ2-1; 7 positions match TRBD2. Germline V CDR1 and CDR2: SQVTM, ANQGSEA. The CDR3 is made up of 15 amino acids. Here the CDR3 reads CSVDFSAGAYNEQFF. The CDR3 bases are TGCAGTGTCGACTTCTCGGCGGGAGCTTACAATGAGCAGTTCTTC.